This TCR beta chain was sequenced during a study of blood T cell repertoires in COVID-19. Those who participated ranged in age from roughly 18 to 89 years and resided in 20 to 25 US areas. The CDR3 is 18 residues long. Trimming cost V 6 bases and J 0 bases, with 21 bases left between them. CDR1 is SNHLY, CDR2 FYNNEI, per germline. TCRdb's copy holds only in-frame clones and misses some; the assay was immunoSEQ multiplex PCR. The profile covers fewer than 350,000 clones, with approximately 91% appearing a single time and about 2.5% taken by the ten largest. Source material: PBMCs or T cells enriched from blood (not recorded which). This clonotype originated in a woman between 40 and 55 years old with acute COVID-19. The chain recombines TRBV2 with TRBJ2-4; possibly TRBD1 for D (6 bases). The CDR3: CASSERVTGPLAKNIQYF. CDR3 DNA: TGTGCCAGCAGCGAGAGGGTTACAGGGCCTCTAGCCAAAAACATTCAGTACTTC. Based on the CDR3 plus reference TRBV2 and TRBJ2-4, the full variable domain is EPEVTQTPSHQVTQMGQEVILRCVPISNHLYFYWYRQILGQKVEFLVSFYNNEISEKSEIFDDQFSVERPDGSNFTLKIRSTKLEDSAMYFCASSERVTGPLAKNIQYFGAGTRLSVL.